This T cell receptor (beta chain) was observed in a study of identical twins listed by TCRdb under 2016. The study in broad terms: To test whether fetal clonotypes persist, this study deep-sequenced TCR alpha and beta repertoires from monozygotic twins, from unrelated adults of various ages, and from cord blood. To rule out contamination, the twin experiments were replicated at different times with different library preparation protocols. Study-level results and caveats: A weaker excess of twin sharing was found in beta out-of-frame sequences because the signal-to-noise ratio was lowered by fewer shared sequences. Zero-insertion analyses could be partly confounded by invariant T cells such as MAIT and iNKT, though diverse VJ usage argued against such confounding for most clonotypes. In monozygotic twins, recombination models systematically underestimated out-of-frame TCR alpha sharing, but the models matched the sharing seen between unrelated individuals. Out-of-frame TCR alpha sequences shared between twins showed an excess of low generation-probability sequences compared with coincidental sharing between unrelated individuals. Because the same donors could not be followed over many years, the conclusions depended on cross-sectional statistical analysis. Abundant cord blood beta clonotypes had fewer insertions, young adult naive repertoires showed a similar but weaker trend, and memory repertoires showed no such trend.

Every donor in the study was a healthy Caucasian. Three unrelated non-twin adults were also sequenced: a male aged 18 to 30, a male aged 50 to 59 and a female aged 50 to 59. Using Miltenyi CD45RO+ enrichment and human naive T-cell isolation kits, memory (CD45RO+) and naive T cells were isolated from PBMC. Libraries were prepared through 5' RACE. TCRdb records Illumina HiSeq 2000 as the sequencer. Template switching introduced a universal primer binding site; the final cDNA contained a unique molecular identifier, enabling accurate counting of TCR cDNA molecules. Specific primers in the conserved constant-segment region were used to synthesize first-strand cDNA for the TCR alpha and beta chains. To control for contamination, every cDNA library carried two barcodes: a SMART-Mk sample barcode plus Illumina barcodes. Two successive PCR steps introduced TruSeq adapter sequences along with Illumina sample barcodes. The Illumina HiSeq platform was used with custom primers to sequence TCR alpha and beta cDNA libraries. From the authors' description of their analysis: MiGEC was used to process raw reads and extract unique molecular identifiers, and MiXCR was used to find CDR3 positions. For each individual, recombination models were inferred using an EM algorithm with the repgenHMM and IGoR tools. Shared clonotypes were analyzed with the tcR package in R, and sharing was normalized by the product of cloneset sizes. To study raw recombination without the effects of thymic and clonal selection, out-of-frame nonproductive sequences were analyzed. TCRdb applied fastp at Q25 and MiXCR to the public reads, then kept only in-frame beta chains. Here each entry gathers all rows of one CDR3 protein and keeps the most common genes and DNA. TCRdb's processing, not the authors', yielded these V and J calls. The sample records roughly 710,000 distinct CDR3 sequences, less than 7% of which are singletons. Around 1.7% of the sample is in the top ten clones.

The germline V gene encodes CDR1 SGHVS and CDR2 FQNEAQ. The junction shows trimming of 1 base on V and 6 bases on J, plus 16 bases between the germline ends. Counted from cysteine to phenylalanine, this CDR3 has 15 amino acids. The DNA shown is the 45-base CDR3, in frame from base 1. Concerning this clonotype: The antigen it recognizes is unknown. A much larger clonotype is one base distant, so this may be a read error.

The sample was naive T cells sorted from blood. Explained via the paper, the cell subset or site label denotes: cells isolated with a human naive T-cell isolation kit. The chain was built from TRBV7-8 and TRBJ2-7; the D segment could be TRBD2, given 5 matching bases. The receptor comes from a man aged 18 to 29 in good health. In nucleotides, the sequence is TGTGCCAGCAGCTTAGGGGGTGGCCCGGGGTTCGAGCAGTACTTC. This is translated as CASSLGGGPGFEQYF. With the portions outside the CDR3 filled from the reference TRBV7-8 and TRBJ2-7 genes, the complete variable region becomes GAGVSQSPRYKVAKRGQDVALRCDPISGHVSLFWYQQALGQGPEFLTYFQNEAQLDKSGLPSDRFFAERPEGSVSTLKIQRTQQEDSAVYLCASSLGGGPGFEQYFGPGTRLTVT.